This passage covers 29 T cell receptor beta chains from one sample sequenced in a study of cytomegalovirus exposure and HLA in healthy donors. The study ran its PCR with 60 Vbeta and 13 Jbeta primers. Clones were sequenced by immunoSEQ multiplex PCR, and TCRdb holds only the in-frame ones, with some missing. The data show 90,000 to 150,000 clones, less than 20% seen once. The sequencing input was PBMCs. The receptors were gathered from a woman aged 18 to 35 in good health and CMV-seronegative.

This clone showed up just a few times. The J gene is TRBJ2-3, the V gene TRBV29-1; possible D gene TRBD1, 5 bases. In germline, CDR1 is SQVTM, CDR2 ANQGSEA. The CDR3 totals 14 residues. V lost 5 bases to trimming and J lost 6 bases, with 18 bases between them. In DNA form, the CDR3 reads TGCAGCGTTTACCCCGGCAGGGTTTCGGATACGCAGTATTTT. It translates to CSVYPGRVSDTQYF.

The CDR3 protein is CASSWTDRLDGYTF. Written as DNA, the CDR3 is TGCGCCAGCAGCTGGACGGACAGGCTGGATGGCTACACCTTC. The chain uses TRBV5-1 and TRBJ1-2; 7 bases agree with TRBD1. With V trimmed by 3 bases and J by 6 bases, 8 bases remained unmatched. The CDR3 is 14 amino acids. CDR1 SGHRS and CDR2 YFSETQ come from the germline V gene.

This clone was seen a handful of times. At the DNA level, this CDR3 is encoded by other sequences in the same sample as well. CDR3 region: CASSLGSVNTEAFF. Written as DNA, the CDR3 is TGTGCCAGCAGCTTGGGATCAGTGAACACTGAAGCTTTCTTT. The chain combines TRBV5-6 with TRBJ1-1; D remains unclear. This CDR3 has 14 amino acids. The ends were cut back, 0 bases at V and 0 bases at J, with 6 bases in the middle. The germline V gene encodes CDR1 SGHDT and CDR2 YYEEEE.

This clone was seen more than once but under ten times. The chain employs TRBV5-6 and TRBJ2-1, with D perhaps matching TRBD2 (6 bases). Trimming cost V 0 bases and J 0 bases, with 10 bases left between them. This CDR3 is built from 16 residues. Per germline, CDR1 SGHDT and CDR2 YYEEEE. The CDR3 loop reads CASSLGDFSSYNEQFF. The CDR3 DNA is TGTGCCAGCAGCTTGGGGGACTTTAGCTCCTACAATGAGCAGTTCTTC. The full variable domain, rest sourced from reference TRBV5-6 and TRBJ2-1, is DAGVTQSPTHLIKTRGQQVTLRCSPKSGHDTVSWYQQALGQGPQFIFQYYEEEERQRGNFPDRFSGHQFPNYSSELNVNALLLGDSALYLCASSLGDFSSYNEQFFGPGTRLTVL.

The V and J genes are TRBV2 and TRBJ2-7; TRBD1 aligns across 11 bases. The length of the CDR3 is 15 residues. Germline trimming cut 6 bases from V and 7 bases from J; bases unmatched to any gene: 11. Germline assignment: CDR1 SNHLY and CDR2 FYNNEI. The CDR3: CASSQTGQGAPEQYF. The CDR3 DNA reads as TGTGCCAGCAGCCAGACCGGACAGGGGGCGCCTGAGCAGTACTTC.

This clone was detected only a few times. The chain joins TRBV2 to TRBJ2-5, with 10 bases identical to TRBD1. The CDR3 contains 15 residues. Germline loops: CDR1 SNHLY, CDR2 FYNNEI. Losses at the gene ends were 6 bases for V and 5 bases for J; bases not matched to a gene: 9. CDR3 residues: CASSPGTGVPETQYF. The CDR3, as DNA: TGTGCCAGCAGCCCCGGGACAGGGGTCCCGGAGACCCAGTACTTC.

This chain links TRBV6-5 with TRBJ2-2; D remains ambiguous. The CDR3 has 12 amino acids. Trimming removed 6 bases from V and 0 bases from J, with 2 bases in between. Germline CDR1 and CDR2: MNHEY and SVGAGI. The CDR3 DNA reads TGTGCCAGCAGCGCGAACACCGGGGAGCTGTTTTTT. The encoded protein is CASSANTGELFF.

The V and J genes are TRBV6-1 and TRBJ1-3; no clear D. The CDR3 has 15 amino acids. V was shortened by 2 bases and J by 0 bases, with 8 bases between the two germline ends. The germline V gene encodes CDR1 MNHNS and CDR2 SASEGT. CDR3 protein: CASSEQASSGNTIYF. Written as DNA, the CDR3 is TGTGCCAGCAGTGAACAGGCGAGCTCTGGAAACACCATATATTTT.

A few counts support this clone. The gene calls are TRBV6-5 and TRBJ2-7, with 8 nucleotides matching TRBD2. This CDR3 region has 15 residues. Germline V lookup: CDR1 MNHEY, CDR2 SVGAGI. V lost 6 bases to trimming and J lost 0 bases; unmatched junction nucleotides: 7. This chain's CDR3 is CASSLTSGSSYEQYF. CDR3 DNA sequence: TGTGCCAGCAGCCTTACTAGCGGTTCCTCCTACGAGCAGTACTTC.

J is TRBJ1-6 and V is TRBV30; D might be TRBD1 (5 bases). CDR3 length: 13 residues. V gave up 5 bases and J gave up 5 bases, with 10 bases separating them. Germline V gene sequence: CDR1 GTSNPN, CDR2 SVGIG (reference sequence). The CDR3 sequence is CAWSRAHNSPLHF. The CDR3 DNA reads as TGTGCCTGGTCCAGGGCCCATAATTCACCCCTCCACTTT.

The chain has TRBV6-1 and TRBJ2-7; perhaps TRBD2 as D (6 bases). Trimming cost V 3 bases and J 3 bases, with 15 bases left between them. The germline gives CDR1 MNHNS, CDR2 SASEGT. CDR3 length equals 15 residues. CDR3 loop: CASSDRGDGHYEQYF. For the CDR3, the DNA is TGTGCCAGCAGTGACCGCGGGGACGGCCACTACGAGCAGTACTTC.

CDR3 loop: CASSSRQGGNQPQHF. CDR3 in DNA: TGTGCCAGCAGTTCAAGACAGGGGGGCAATCAGCCCCAGCATTTT. V and J are TRBV6-5 and TRBJ1-5; 9 bases align to TRBD1. The germline V gene encodes CDR1 MNHEY and CDR2 SVGAGI. This CDR3 has 15 amino acids. J lost 2 bases, V lost 4 bases, and 3 bases had no gene match.

A few counts support this clone. This sequence joins TRBV2 and TRBJ1-1, with unresolved D. Germline CDR1 SNHLY, CDR2 FYNNEI. V lost 2 bases, J lost 3 bases, and 7 bases lay in between. This CDR3 spans 13 amino acids. As DNA, the CDR3 is TGTGCCAGCAGTGAATGGAGGGACACTGAAGCTTTCTTT. Protein product: CASSEWRDTEAFF.

This clone was counted a few times. The chain recombines TRBV29-1 with TRBJ2-5, with TRBD2 matching over 9 bases. The V gene's germline CDR1 is SQVTM and CDR2 ANQGSEA. This CDR3 is built from 12 residues. Germline trimming cut 6 bases from V and 5 bases from J; bases unmatched to any gene: 4. The CDR3 reads CSVVSGGETQYF. In DNA, the CDR3 is TGCAGCGTAGTTAGCGGGGGTGAGACCCAGTACTTC.

In its sample, this clone was seen a few times. The J gene is TRBJ1-1, the V gene TRBV27, with D uncertain. Trimming cost V 3 bases and J 4 bases, with 12 bases left between them. Looked up from germline, CDR1 is MNHEY and CDR2 is SMNVEV (reference sequence). The CDR3 spans 14 residues. Written as DNA, the CDR3 is TGTGCCAGCAGTTTTCAAATTGAGGGCACTGAAGCTTTCTTT. It encodes CASSFQIEGTEAFF.

This chain uses TRBV4-3 with TRBJ1-1; 9 positions match TRBD1. The CDR3 length is 15 residues. Trimming at V came to 5 bases and at J to 5 bases, leaving 9 bases not matched to a gene. Germline values: CDR1 LGHNA, CDR2 YSLEER. The CDR3: CASSLRTGEGTEAFF. The CDR3 DNA reads as TGCGCCAGCAGCTTACGGACAGGGGAAGGAACTGAAGCTTTCTTT.

This clone was seen only a few times. J is TRBJ2-5 and V is TRBV10-3; TRBD1 matches 8 bases. Losses at the gene ends were 3 bases for V and 5 bases for J; bases not matched to a gene: 8. Germline assignment: CDR1 ENHRY and CDR2 SYGVKD. This CDR3 contains 15 residues. The CDR3 spells CAISERTGLSETQYF. The CDR3 DNA reads TGTGCCATCAGTGAAAGGACAGGGCTTTCGGAGACCCAGTACTTC.

This clone was found a few times. This chain links TRBV25-1 with TRBJ2-2; D gene ambiguous. The CDR3 contains 14 residues. Germline values: CDR1 MGHDK, CDR2 SYGVNS. Trimming took off 1 base at V and 6 bases at J, with 9 bases between the two ends. CDR3 residues: CASSEFPVSGELFF. The CDR3 bases are TGTGCCAGCAGTGAATTTCCGGTCTCCGGGGAGCTGTTTTTT.

The gene calls are TRBV5-6 and TRBJ1-1, with 10 bases matching TRBD1. The CDR3 is made up of 16 amino acids. Germline V gene data show CDR1 as SGHDT and CDR2 as YYEEEE. Losses at the gene ends were 0 bases for V and 5 bases for J; bases not matched to a gene: 7. The CDR3 coding sequence is TGTGCCAGCAGCTTGGGGGACAGGGGAGGGTGGACTGAAGCTTTCTTT. Its protein is CASSLGDRGGWTEAFF.

This clone was counted a few times. This chain connects TRBV2 to TRBJ1-5, with a possible D match to TRBD1 (5 bases). Deletions cut 5 bases from V and 2 bases from J, with 13 bases between. Germline assignment: CDR1 SNHLY and CDR2 FYNNEI. There are 15 residues in the CDR3. Here the CDR3 DNA reads TGTGCCAGCAGTCTGGTCAGGGTAGGCAATCAGCCCCAGCATTTT. Translation: CASSLVRVGNQPQHF.

The genes are TRBV6-1 and TRBJ1-1, with a tentative D call TRBD1 (5 bases). Germline CDR1 and CDR2: MNHNS and SASEGT. The V gene lost 1 base and the J gene lost 6 bases, with 15 bases spanning the gap. The CDR3 has 15 amino acids. CDR3 DNA: TGTGCCAGCAGTGAAGGCGGGGGTGGCTCGGCTGAAGCTTTCTTT. Translating gives CASSEGGGGSAEAFF.

V gene TRBV5-5 combines with J gene TRBJ1-2; tentatively, D is TRBD1 (5 bases). Looked up from germline, CDR1 is SGHKS and CDR2 is YYEKEE (reference sequence). Trimming stripped 0 bases from V and 3 bases from J, with 9 bases between. The CDR3 length is 14 residues. The CDR3 region is CASSLVGRDYGYTF. The DNA for the CDR3 is TGTGCCAGCAGCTTGGTCGGCAGGGACTATGGCTACACCTTC.

V and J are TRBV6-6 and TRBJ1-1; 8 bases are a match to TRBD1. Trimming at V came to 3 bases and at J to 1 base, leaving 4 bases not matched to a gene. CDR1 MNHNY and CDR2 SVGAGI come from the germline V gene (reference sequence). The CDR3 spans 15 residues. For the CDR3, the DNA is TGTGCCAGCAGTTATAGTGGGACAGGGAACACTGAAGCTTTCTTT. Translation gives CASSYSGTGNTEAFF.

The chain employs TRBV4-3 and TRBJ1-4; weak D call: TRBD1 (5 bases). Germline V gene sequence: CDR1 LGHNA, CDR2 YSLEER. The CDR3 covers 14 residues. V was cut by 5 bases and J by 7 bases, with 14 bases left in between. CDR3 in DNA: TGCGCCAGCAGCGCGTTAGTGGGGGGTGAAAAACTGTTTTTT. This sequence encodes CASSALVGGEKLFF.

The V call is TRBV9, the J call TRBJ2-7, with TRBD2 identical over 9 bases. The CDR3 covers 14 residues. Unmatched junction bases numbered 2, after V lost 2 bases and J lost 2 bases. The germline V gene has CDR1 SGDLS and CDR2 YYNGEE. CDR3 DNA: TGTGCCAGCAGCGTGAGCGGGGGGACCTACGAGCAGTACTTC. Translating it yields CASSVSGGTYEQYF. Together with reference TRBV9 and TRBJ2-7, the CDR3 gives the full variable domain: DSGVTQTPKHLITATGQRVTLRCSPRSGDLSVYWYQQSLDQGLQFLIQYYNGEERAKGNILERFSAQQFPDLHSELNLSSLELGDSALYFCASSVSGGTYEQYFGPGTRLTVT.

The table lists this clone with a few counts. The rearrangement links TRBV4-2 to TRBJ2-7; possible D gene TRBD2, 5 bases. The germline V and J ends were trimmed by 0 bases and 4 bases, with 13 bases remaining between them. From germline, CDR1 is LGHNA and CDR2 YNFKEQ. This CDR3 spans 15 amino acids. Here the CDR3 reads CASSQEVRVYYEQYF. The CDR3 nucleotides are TGTGCCAGCAGCCAAGAGGTGAGGGTGTATTACGAGCAGTACTTC.

This clone has only a few counts. V gene TRBV2 combines with J gene TRBJ1-2, with a tentative D call TRBD1 (6 bases). The CDR3 sequence is 12 residues long. The germline gives CDR1 SNHLY, CDR2 FYNNEI. Deletions cut 8 bases from V and 4 bases from J, with 11 bases between. CDR3 amino acids: CASFEGVYGYTF. The CDR3 DNA sequence: TGTGCCAGCTTTGAGGGGGTCTATGGCTACACCTTC.

The chain combines TRBV7-9 with TRBJ2-2; TRBD2 might be the D (6 bases). V was cut by 5 bases and J by 2 bases, with 12 bases left in between. Per germline, CDR1 SEHNR and CDR2 FQNEAQ (reference sequence). This CDR3 is 15 amino acids long. CDR3 in DNA: TGTGCCAGCAGCAAACCGGGACTTAACACCGGGGAGCTGTTTTTT. It specifies CASSKPGLNTGELFF.

The sample holds a few counts of this clone. The chain joins TRBV29-1 to TRBJ2-1; 8 bases agree with TRBD2. V lost 7 bases, J lost 5 bases, and 7 bases stayed unmatched. Germline CDR1 and CDR2: SQVTM and ANQGSEA. The CDR3 contains 13 residues. The CDR3 sequence is CSDRGGDDNEQFF. CDR3 nucleotide sequence: TGCAGCGACCGGGGGGGCGACGACAATGAGCAGTTCTTC.